This T cell receptor (beta chain) was identified in a study of blood T cell repertoires in COVID-19 (TCRdb year 2020). In terms of the full investigation: Collaborator samples came from the United States, Italy and Spain and covered acute and convalescent phases of COVID-19. The prospective study material was composed of cDNA or gDNA derived from T cells, B-cell-depleted T cells, or PBMCs. Deeply sampled blood TCRbeta repertoires from subjects exposed to, actively infected with, or recovered from COVID-19 were included in the dataset. The repertoires were released in a freely available public database intended as a resource for research on the immune response to SARS-CoV-2. Samples came from the ongoing ImmuneRACE study (first 160 participants) plus 1,254 subjects from 6 global collaborators. Sample metadata almost always included a de-identified subject ID, COVID-19 status, age in years and sex. Where available, HLA class I and class II types were obtained from metadata supplied by the sample provider rather than from assay-based typing.

The immunoSEQ Assay, a bias-controlled multiplex PCR, was used to amplify TCRbeta CDR3 regions from genomic DNA. Processing in the source paper ran as follows. The number of nucleated cells in each sample was estimated by amplification of reference gene primers within the assay. To quantify the absolute abundance of each unique TCRbeta CDR3 rearrangement, sequence reads were collapsed and filtered. For each sample, productive Simpson clonality was calculated as the square root of Simpson's diversity index over productive rearrangements. TCRdb provides this immuneACCESS table in a form limited to in-frame rearrangements. Some clones are lacking; in checked studies, under half of them reflect an unresolved V gene, and why the rest are absent is not known. V, J and clone size were drawn from that table, and D and trimming were deduced from the DNA. The sample table lists roughly 260,000 clones, 83% of them with a count of one. The ten largest clones represent approximately 4% of the sample.

Participants in the prospective study were enrolled through a virtual design, were aged roughly 18 to 90 years, and lived in about two dozen United States geographic areas. To assign participants to cohorts, the prospective study relied on clinical history that participants themselves reported in a screening survey and a study questionnaire. Exposed participants had been in contact, within 2 weeks of entering the study, with a person who had a PCR-confirmed or clinician-diagnosed case of COVID-19. In the prospective study, whole blood, serum and a nasopharyngeal or oropharyngeal swab were collected from each participant by mobile phlebotomists. Additional blood draws and questionnaires over a 2-month period could optionally be provided by prospective study participants. Before DNA extraction, blood samples from the prospective study were shipped at room temperature or frozen. For this clone: The antigen it recognizes is unknown. Nothing much larger sits one base from this clone, and base qualities are not available.

Study-wide conclusions, independent of this receptor: Clinical and demographic metadata were provided uncurated, with the amount varying by source and participant.

Spanning cysteine to phenylalanine, the CDR3 consists of 14 amino acids. The sequence is cut down to CDR3 DNA, 42 bases in frame from base 1. The junction shows trimming of 1 base on V and 0 bases on J, plus 7 bases between the germline ends. CDR1 SGHRS and CDR2 YFSETQ were looked up in the germline V gene. The specimen was PBMCs or T cells enriched from blood (not recorded which). The rearranged chain carries TRBV5-1 and TRBJ1-2; TRBD1 is possibly the D segment (5 matching bases). This TCR was sampled from a woman between 40 and 55 years old who had been exposed to COVID-19. The sequenced DNA is TGCGCCAGCAGCTTGCAGGGCTCTAACTATGGCTACACCTTC. It codes for CASSLQGSNYGYTF.